The subject of this entry is one TCR beta chain. This record comes from a study of blood T cell repertoires in COVID-19. Whole-study context: T cells, B-cell-depleted T cells, or PBMCs provided the cDNA or gDNA that served as material.

The method was immunoSEQ multiplex PCR; TCRdb's version includes in-frame clones alone and lacks a portion of them. The sample contains approximately 250,000 clones, approximately 89% of which appear only once. This sequence was found in a man aged 40-50 years who had been exposed to COVID-19. Material: PBMCs or T cells enriched from blood (not recorded which).

This CDR3 reads CAGAGTGVVNEQFF. Written as DNA, the CDR3 is TGTGCCGGGGCCGGGACAGGGGTCGTCAATGAGCAGTTCTTC. This chain links TRBV6-5 with TRBJ2-1; TRBD1 matches 10 bases. This CDR3 has 14 residues. The germline gives CDR1 MNHEY, CDR2 SVGAGI. V was clipped by 11 bases and J by 6 bases; unmatched bases: 10.